A selection of T cell receptor beta chains follows, all from one sample in a study. TCRdb redid the calling of the RT-PCR reads with MiXCR, one entry per CDR3 protein. The table has about 700,000 distinct CDR3 sequences, 13% to 15% seen once. Sequenced material: memory CD4+ T cells from blood. The receptors originated from a female donor in good health, serving as a healthy control. CDR3s include the opening cysteine and the closing phenylalanine or tryptophan. The D gene is left open where the match is weak. Rows may omit the clone size; those that give it use once, few, many or a size class.

length | D | J | size | V | DNA | CDR3
18 | TRBD1 | TRBJ1-5 | many | TRBV6-6 | TGTGCCAGCAGTCGTTCACCGGGACAGAGAATCAGCAATCAGCCCCAGCATTTT | CASSRSPGQRISNQPQHF
13 | TRBD1 | TRBJ1-6 | many | TRBV10-3 | TGTGCCATCCAGGGACAGTATAATTCACCCCTCCACTTT | CAIQGQYNSPLHF
13 | NA | TRBJ1-2 | few | TRBV21-1 | TGTGCCAGCAGCCACCGGGAGTCACAGAGGGACACCTTC | CASSHRESQRDTF
13 | NA | TRBJ2-4 | NA | TRBV4-2 | TGTGCCAGCAGCCAAGATCAAGGCGCCATTCAGTACTTC | CASSQDQGAIQYF
12 | NA | TRBJ1-6 | few | TRBV11-2 | TGTGCCAGCAGCTTTACACAATCACCCCTCCACTTT | CASSFTQSPLHF
13 | NA | TRBJ1-2 | many | TRBV6-5 | TGTGCCAGCAGTATTGGTGGGATCTATGGCTACACCTTC | CASSIGGIYGYTF
13 | NA | TRBJ1-5 | few | TRBV12-3/TRBV12-4 | TGTGCCAGCACCCGCGACATCCCTCAGCCCCAGCATTTT | CASTRDIPQPQHF
16 | TRBD1 | TRBJ1-1 | many | TRBV5-1 | TGCGCCAGCAGCCGCGGGACAGGGGAGTCTTACACTGAAGCTTTCTTT | CASSRGTGESYTEAFF
13 | NA | TRBJ2-7 | few | TRBV27 | TGTGCCAGCAGTTTACCCAATACCTACGAGCAGTACTTC | CASSLPNTYEQYF
14 | TRBD2 | TRBJ2-5 | few | TRBV30 | TGTGCCTGGAGCCTAGCGGGAGGAGGAGAGACCCAGTACTTC | CAWSLAGGGETQYF
14 | NA | TRBJ1-3 | NA | TRBV6-5 | TGTGCCAGCAGTCGTGCGCGAGGGGGAAACACCATATATTTT | CASSRARGGNTIYF
14 | TRBD1 | TRBJ2-2 | NA | TRBV18 | TGTGCCAGCCTGGGACAGGAGATCACCGGGGAGCTGTTTTTT | CASLGQEITGELFF
15 | TRBD2 | TRBJ2-5 | few | TRBV6-6 | TGTGCCAGCAGTTACCCCAGCGGGGGGTTGGAAACCCAGTACTTC | CASSYPSGGLETQYF
12 | NA | TRBJ2-5 | NA | TRBV5-5 | TGTGCCAGCAGCTCCTGGGTGGAGACCCAGTACTTC | CASSSWVETQYF
13 | NA | TRBJ1-1 | many | TRBV27 | TGTGCCAGCAGTCCCAGGGTGGAGACTGAAGCTTTCTTT | CASSPRVETEAFF
16 | NA | TRBJ1-4 | NA | TRBV4-3 | TGCGCCAGCAGCCAAGGCCTCACCGTCGTTAATGAAAAACTGTTTTTT | CASSQGLTVVNEKLFF
16 | TRBD1 | TRBJ2-3 | NA | TRBV29-1 | TGCAGCGTGGTCCCCCAGATAGGACAGGGTCAAAATACGCAGTATTTT | CSVVPQIGQGQNTQYF
15 | NA | TRBJ2-7 | NA | TRBV2 | TGTGCCAGCAGTGAATCAATAGGACCTGGCTACGAGCAGTACTTC | CASSESIGPGYEQYF
13 | TRBD1 | TRBJ1-2 | few | TRBV6-6 | TGTGCCAGCAGCCAAGACAGGGAACGTGGCTACACCTTC | CASSQDRERGYTF
14 | TRBD2 | TRBJ2-1 | many | TRBV7-2 | TGTGCCAGCAGCCCTAGCGGGGGCTACAATGAGCAGTTCTTC | CASSPSGGYNEQFF
13 | NA | TRBJ2-1 | NA | TRBV12-3/TRBV12-4 | TGTGCCAGCAGTTCAGATCTTCAAAGGAGGCAGTTCTTC | CASSSDLQRRQFF
15 | TRBD2 | TRBJ2-1 | few | TRBV9 | TGTGCCAGCAGCTCACTAGCGGGGGCGACTCGTGAGCAGTTCTTC | CASSSLAGATREQFF
13 | TRBD1 | TRBJ1-5 | few | TRBV20-1 | TGCAGTGCCCGGACAGGGAGCAATCACCCCCAGCATTTT | CSARTGSNHPQHF
13 | NA | TRBJ2-5 | NA | TRBV5-1 | TGCGCCAGCAGCTCAACCCCTGAAGAGACCCAGTACTTC | CASSSTPEETQYF
17 | NA | TRBJ2-7 | few | TRBV4-3 | TGCGCCAGCAGCCAAGATTTCCGGAATAGCGGCGCCTACGAGCAGTACTTC | CASSQDFRNSGAYEQYF
17 | NA | TRBJ2-7 | NA | TRBV27 | TGTGCCAGCAGTTTATCGCTTCGACCAGGGGGGTCCTACGAGCAGTACTTC | CASSLSLRPGGSYEQYF
15 | NA | TRBJ2-5 | NA | TRBV7-2 | TGTGCCAGCAGCTTTGGGGGACGCCAAGAAGAGACCCAGTACTTC | CASSFGGRQEETQYF
13 | NA | TRBJ1-2 | NA | TRBV7-2 | TGTGCCAGCAGCTTTGAGGGGGGGCGCGGCTACACCTTC | CASSFEGGRGYTF
14 | TRBD1 | TRBJ1-2 | NA | TRBV7-9 | TGTGCCAGCAGCTTAGATAGGACAGGGGAAGGCTACACCTTC | CASSLDRTGEGYTF
16 | NA | TRBJ1-6 | few | TRBV15 | TGTGCCACCAGCAGAGGGGCAGGGGTTGTGGGTTCACCCCTCCACTTT | CATSRGAGVVGSPLHF
12 | TRBD1 | TRBJ1-3 | NA | TRBV4-2 | TGTGCCAGCAGCCAAGCACAGGGGAATCGGCATTTT | CASSQAQGNRHF
15 | TRBD2 | TRBJ2-7 | few | TRBV27 | TGTGCCAGCAGTTTATCAAGCGGGAGATTCTCCGAGCAGTACTTC | CASSLSSGRFSEQYF
17 | NA | TRBJ2-5 | NA | TRBV11-2 | TGTGCCAGCAGCTTAAGGTTCGGAACGACGGGGAGGGAGACCCAGTACTTC | CASSLRFGTTGRETQYF
15 | TRBD1 | TRBJ1-1 | NA | TRBV6-5 | TGTGCCAGCAGATATAACAGGGGAAGGAACACTGAAGCTTTCTTT | CASRYNRGRNTEAFF
14 | NA | TRBJ2-3 | few | TRBV4-2 | TGTGCCAGCAGCCAAGGGACTTACACAGATACGCAGTATTTT | CASSQGTYTDTQYF
14 | NA | TRBJ2-1 | NA | TRBV7-2 | TGTGCCAGCAGTCCAGGTTCGACCTACAATGAGCAGTTCTTC | CASSPGSTYNEQFF
14 | NA | TRBJ2-3 | NA | TRBV9 | TGTGCCAGCAGCGTAGCTCAGAACACAGATACGCAGTATTTT | CASSVAQNTDTQYF
12 | NA | TRBJ2-1 | NA | TRBV28 | TGTGCCAGCAGGTTACAGGGAAATGAGCAGTTCTTC | CASRLQGNEQFF
16 | TRBD2 | TRBJ2-1 | NA | TRBV7-2 | TGTGCCAGCAGCTTAGGCCTAGCGGAGACCTACAATGAGCAGTTCTTC | CASSLGLAETYNEQFF
15 | TRBD1 | TRBJ1-1 | few | TRBV9 | TGTGCCAGCAGCGTAGCGGCAGGGGGGAACACTGAAGCTTTCTTT | CASSVAAGGNTEAFF
12 | NA | TRBJ2-2 | NA | TRBV30 | TGTGCCTGGAGTGTGGTTGCCGGGGAGCTGTTTTTT | CAWSVVAGELFF
14 | NA | TRBJ2-5 | many | TRBV7-6 | TGTGCCAGCAGCTTATCCCCTCAGGCCGAGACCCAGTACTTC | CASSLSPQAETQYF
17 | NA | TRBJ1-3 | NA | TRBV4-1 | TGCGCCAGCAGCCAAGATCGGGAGGGGCATGCTGGAAACACCATATATTTT | CASSQDREGHAGNTIYF
16 | TRBD2 | TRBJ2-3 | few | TRBV20-1 | TGCAGTGCTAGAGGGCTAGCGGGAAGCTACACAGATACGCAGTATTTT | CSARGLAGSYTDTQYF
12 | NA | TRBJ1-5 | few | TRBV6-2/TRBV6-3 | TGTGCCAGCAGTTACTCTGATCAGCCCCAGCATTTT | CASSYSDQPQHF
14 | TRBD1 | TRBJ1-3 | many | TRBV12-3/TRBV12-4 | TGTGCCAGCAGCCCGACAGGGGGAGGAAACACCATATATTTT | CASSPTGGGNTIYF
16 | NA | TRBJ1-2 | few | TRBV12-3/TRBV12-4 | TGTGCCAGCCTTTTCTATGGGGGAGATTCAACTAAGGGCTACACCTTC | CASLFYGGDSTKGYTF
17 | TRBD2 | TRBJ2-4 | NA | TRBV20-1 | TGCAGTGCTAGAGTACCACCGGGACTAGCGGCCAAAAACATTCAGTACTTC | CSARVPPGLAAKNIQYF
13 | NA | TRBJ1-2 | many | TRBV12-3/TRBV12-4 | TGTGCCAGCAGTGAGGGGGGAGGCTATGGCTACACCTTC | CASSEGGGYGYTF
11 | NA | TRBJ2-1 | many | TRBV5-1 | TGCGCCAGCAGCTCCCACGACTACACGCTCTTC | CASSSHDYTLF
14 | TRBD1 | TRBJ1-1 | many | TRBV18 | TGTGCCAGCAGCCCGACAGGGCAAAACACTGAAGCTTTCTTT | CASSPTGQNTEAFF
13 | TRBD1 | TRBJ1-4 | NA | TRBV6-1 | TGTGCCACCGACAGGGACCCTAATGAAAAACTGTTTTTT | CATDRDPNEKLFF
16 | TRBD1 | TRBJ2-5 | NA | TRBV5-1 | TGCGCCAGCAGCTTGGCCGGGACAGGGGGGGAAGAGACCCAGTACTTC | CASSLAGTGGEETQYF
16 | NA | TRBJ2-1 | many | TRBV7-6 | TGTGCCAGCAGCTTAGCGGCAGGGCTCGGATACAATGAGCAGTTCTTC | CASSLAAGLGYNEQFF
16 | TRBD1 | TRBJ2-4 | few | TRBV28 | TGTGCCAGCGAAACAGGGGGCGAAATAGCCAAAAACATTCAGTACTTC | CASETGGEIAKNIQYF
18 | NA | TRBJ2-2 | NA | TRBV24-1 | TGTGCCACCAGTGATTTGCGCGGTGGTAGCGGGAACACCGGGGAGCTGTTTTTT | CATSDLRGGSGNTGELFF
15 | NA | TRBJ2-3 | many | TRBV7-3 | TGTGCCAGCAGCCCGGGGGTGGGGCTCACAGATACGCAGTATTTT | CASSPGVGLTDTQYF